This TCR beta chain was observed in a study of T cells in Graves' hyperthyroidism and ophthalmopathy. In germline, CDR1 is SGHTA, CDR2 FQGNSA. Losses at the gene ends were 6 bases for V and 1 base for J; bases not matched to a gene: 8. There are 15 residues in the CDR3. What was amplified from RNA transcripts were TCR beta CDR3 regions. First-round RT-PCR with HTBI primers amplified the TCR CDR3 region. Via MiXCR, TCRdb re-called the multiplex PCR reads, giving one row per CDR3 protein. The sample includes approximately 640,000 distinct CDR3 sequences, roughly 17% of them seen just once. The J gene is TRBJ2-7, the V gene TRBV7-2; 8 bases map to TRBD2. The source of this sequence is a man aged 45-65 years with Graves' hyperthyroidism. Sequenced: blood. The CDR3, as DNA: TGTGCCAGCAGTAGTAGCCGGGGGGGATCCTACGAGCAGTACTTC. Translated: CASSSSRGGSYEQYF.